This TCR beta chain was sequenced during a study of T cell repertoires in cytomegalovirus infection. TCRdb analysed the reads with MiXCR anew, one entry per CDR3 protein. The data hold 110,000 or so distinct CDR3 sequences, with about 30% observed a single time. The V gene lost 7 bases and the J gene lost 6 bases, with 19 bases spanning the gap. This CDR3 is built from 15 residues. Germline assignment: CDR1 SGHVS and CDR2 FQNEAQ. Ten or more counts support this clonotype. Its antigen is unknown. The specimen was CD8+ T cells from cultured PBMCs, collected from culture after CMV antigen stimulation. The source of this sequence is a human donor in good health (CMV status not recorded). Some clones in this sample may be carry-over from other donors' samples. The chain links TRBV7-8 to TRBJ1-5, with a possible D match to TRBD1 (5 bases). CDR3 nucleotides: TGTGCCAGCACTCAATTGGGGGGGGGACGTCAGCCCCAGCATTTT. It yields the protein CASTQLGGGRQPQHF.